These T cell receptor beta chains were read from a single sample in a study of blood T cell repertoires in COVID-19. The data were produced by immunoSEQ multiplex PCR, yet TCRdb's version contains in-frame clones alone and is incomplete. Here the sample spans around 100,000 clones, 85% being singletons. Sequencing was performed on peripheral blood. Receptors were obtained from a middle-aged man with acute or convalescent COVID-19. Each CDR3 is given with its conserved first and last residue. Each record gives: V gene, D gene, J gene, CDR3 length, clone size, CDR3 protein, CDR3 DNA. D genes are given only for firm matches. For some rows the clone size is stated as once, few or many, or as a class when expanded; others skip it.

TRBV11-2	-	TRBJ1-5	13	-	CASSLDLGGSQHF	TGTGCCAGCAGCTTAGATCTAGGAGGGTCCCAGCATTTT
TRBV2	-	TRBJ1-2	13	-	CASSEAGKDGYTF	TGTGCCAGCAGTGAGGCAGGGAAGGATGGCTACACCTTC
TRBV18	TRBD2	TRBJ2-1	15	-	CASSRGWGGENEQFF	TGTGCCAGCTCACGCGGCTGGGGAGGGGAAAATGAGCAGTTCTTC
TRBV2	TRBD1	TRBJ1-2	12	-	CASGQGNYGYTF	TGTGCCAGTGGACAGGGGAACTATGGCTACACCTTC
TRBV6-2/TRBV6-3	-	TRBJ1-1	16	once	CASSLGGGPPSAEAFF	TGTGCCAGCAGTTTGGGGGGTGGTCCACCCAGCGCTGAAGCTTTCTTT
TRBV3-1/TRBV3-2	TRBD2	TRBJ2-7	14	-	CASRRTSGVNEQYF	TGTGCCAGCAGGCGGACTAGCGGGGTAAACGAGCAGTACTTC
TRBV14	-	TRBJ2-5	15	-	CASSQDRQYQETQYF	TGTGCCAGCAGCCAAGATAGACAGTACCAAGAGACCCAGTACTTC
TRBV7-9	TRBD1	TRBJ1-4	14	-	CASSLQGAREKLFF	TGTGCCAGCAGCTTACAGGGGGCACGGGAAAAACTGTTTTTT
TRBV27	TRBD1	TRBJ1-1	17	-	CASRKPGQVPGGTEAFF	TGTGCCAGCCGAAAACCGGGACAGGTTCCCGGGGGCACTGAAGCTTTCTTT
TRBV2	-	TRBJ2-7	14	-	CASTEDRSSYEQYF	TGTGCCAGCACCGAAGACAGGTCCTCCTACGAGCAGTACTTC
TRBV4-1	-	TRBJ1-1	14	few	CASSQDWGFTEAFF	TGCGCCAGCAGCCAAGATTGGGGCTTCACTGAAGCTTTCTTT
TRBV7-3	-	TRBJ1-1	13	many	CASSLRGQGKAFF	TGTGCCAGCAGCTTAAGAGGGCAGGGGAAAGCTTTCTTT
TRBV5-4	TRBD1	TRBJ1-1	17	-	CASSLRFPTGGDAEAFF	TGTGCCAGCAGCTTGAGGTTCCCAACAGGGGGCGATGCTGAAGCTTTCTTT
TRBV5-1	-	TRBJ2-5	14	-	CASSSQTGEETQYF	TGCGCCAGCAGCTCACAAACCGGGGAAGAGACCCAGTACTTC
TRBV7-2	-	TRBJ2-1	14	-	CASSLGSSVNEQFF	TGTGCCAGCAGCCTTGGTAGCTCAGTCAATGAGCAGTTCTTC
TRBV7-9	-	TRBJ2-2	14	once	CASRGAGAQGELFF	TGTGCCAGCAGGGGCGCAGGGGCCCAAGGGGAGCTGTTTTTT
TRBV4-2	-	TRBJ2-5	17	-	CASSHTPGAGAQETQYF	TGTGCCAGCAGCCACACACCCGGTGCGGGGGCGCAAGAGACCCAGTACTTC
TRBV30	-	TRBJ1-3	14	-	CAWIPGHLRNTIYF	TGTGCCTGGATCCCAGGACACCTGAGGAACACCATATATTTT
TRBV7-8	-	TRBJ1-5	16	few	CASSPLRHLSNQPQHF	TGTGCCAGCAGCCCACTTCGACATCTGAGCAATCAGCCCCAGCATTTT
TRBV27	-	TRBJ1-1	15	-	CASSLTDRPWPRAFF	TGTGCCAGCAGTTTAACAGACAGGCCCTGGCCCCGGGCTTTCTTT
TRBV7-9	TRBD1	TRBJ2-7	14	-	CASSDPGQGREQYF	TGTGCCAGCAGCGATCCGGGACAGGGGCGAGAGCAGTACTTC
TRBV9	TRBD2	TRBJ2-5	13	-	CASSGGGQETQYF	TGTGCCAGCAGCGGGGGGGGCCAAGAGACCCAGTACTTC
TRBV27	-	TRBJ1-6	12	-	CASSFAYSPLHF	TGTGCCAGCAGTTTTGCGTATTCACCCCTCCACTTT